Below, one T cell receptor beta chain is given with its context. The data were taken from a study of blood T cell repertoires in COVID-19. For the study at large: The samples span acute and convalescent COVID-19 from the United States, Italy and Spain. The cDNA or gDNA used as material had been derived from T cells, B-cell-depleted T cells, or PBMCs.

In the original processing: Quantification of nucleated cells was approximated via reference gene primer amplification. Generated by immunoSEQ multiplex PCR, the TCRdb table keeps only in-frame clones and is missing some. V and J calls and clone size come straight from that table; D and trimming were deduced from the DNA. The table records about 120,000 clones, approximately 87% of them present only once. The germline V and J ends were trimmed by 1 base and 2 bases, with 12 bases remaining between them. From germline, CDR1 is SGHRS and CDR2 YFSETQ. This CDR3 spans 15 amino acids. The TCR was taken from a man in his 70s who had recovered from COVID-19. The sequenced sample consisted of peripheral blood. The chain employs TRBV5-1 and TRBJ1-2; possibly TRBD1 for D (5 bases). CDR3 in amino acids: CASSLSPGQNYGYTF. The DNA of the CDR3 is TGCGCCAGCAGCTTGTCCCCCGGACAAAACTATGGCTACACCTTC.